What follows are 25 T cell receptor beta chains derived from one specimen sequenced in a study of regulatory T cells in long-lasting Graves disease. Building the TCR beta libraries relied on iRepertoire HTBI primers, and CDR3 regions underwent Arm-PCR. TCRdb analysed the multiplex PCR reads with MiXCR anew, one entry per CDR3 protein. The sample holds fewer than 450,000 distinct CDR3 sequences, over 12% seen once. Sample time point: newly diagnosed GD, antithyroid drugs for less than 3 months. Following extraction of RNA from PBMCs, that RNA was used to make the TCR library. The same sample was also studied in work on T cells in Graves' hyperthyroidism and ophthalmopathy.

The sequencing used peripheral blood mononuclear cells (PBMCs), collected at new diagnosis, from a patient treated with antithyroid drugs. The source of these receptors is a woman in her forties with Graves disease.

The chain combines TRBV6-1 with TRBJ2-1, with 7 nucleotides matching TRBD2. V was clipped by 6 bases and J by 12 bases; unmatched bases: 20. CDR3 length: 16 amino acids. Germline V gene data show CDR1 as MNHNS and CDR2 as SASEGT. The CDR3 region is CASSRLMGRATGGQFF. The CDR3 nucleotides read TGTGCCAGCAGCCGCTTAATGGGGAGGGCCACGGGGGGGCAGTTCTTC.

This clonotype occurred many times. This chain uses TRBV2 with TRBJ2-5, with D maybe TRBD2 (6 bases). This CDR3 has 13 amino acids. The V gene lost 6 bases and the J gene lost 5 bases, with 13 bases spanning the gap. Germline-derived CDR1 and CDR2 are SNHLY and FYNNEI. In DNA, the CDR3 is TGTGCCAGCAGGCTGCTAGCGCCGGAGACCCAGTACTTC. It is translated as CASRLLAPETQYF.

Concerning this clonotype itself: One base separates it from a far larger clone, so it is likely a read error. V and J are TRBV28 and TRBJ2-3; TRBD1 aligns across 8 bases. CDR1 and CDR2 from the germline V gene are MDHEN and SYDVKM. CDR3 length: 14 amino acids. The CDR3 protein is CASSLSNRGETRYF. The CDR3 coding sequence is TGTGCCAGCAGTTTATCGAACAGGGGGGAGACCCGGTACTTC.

This clonotype showed up many times. This CDR3 reads CASSDRGGTEAFF. The CDR3 DNA is TGTGCCAGCAGCGACAGGGGTGGGACTGAAGCTTTCTTT. The V call is TRBV3-1, the J call TRBJ1-1; TRBD1 matches 8 bases. Germline CDR1 reads LGHDT; CDR2 reads YNNKEL (reference sequence). There are 13 residues in the CDR3. Trimming removed 5 bases from V and 5 bases from J; junction bases left unmatched: 4.

This clonotype has ten or more counts. The chain is built from TRBV7-8 and TRBJ2-5; the D is unclear. The CDR3 has 14 amino acids. Germline CDR1 is SGHVS and CDR2 is FQNEAQ. V was shortened by 3 bases and J by 5 bases, with 13 bases between the two germline ends. The CDR3: CASSLRTVGETQYF. The CDR3 nucleotides read TGTGCCAGCAGCTTGCGGACGGTGGGGGAGACCCAGTACTTC.

This clonotype has only a few counts. This sequence joins TRBV19 and TRBJ1-3; D remains unclear. V lost 4 bases and J lost 0, with 7 bases in between. CDR1 is LNHDA, CDR2 SQIVND, per germline (reference sequence). The CDR3 spans 14 residues. CDR3 nucleotides: TGTGCCAGTAGTACTGTGAGCTCTGGAAACACCATATATTTT. Translating gives CASSTVSSGNTIYF.

Only a few counts were recorded for this clonotype. Just one base apart from a much larger clone, this may be a read error. The rearrangement links TRBV11-3 to TRBJ2-1, with D perhaps matching TRBD2 (5 bases). Trimming cost V 5 bases and J 2 bases, with 19 bases left between them. Germline CDR1 SGHNT, CDR2 YENEEA. The CDR3 consists of 17 residues. Here the CDR3 DNA reads TGTGCCAGCAGCCCCTGGGAGAAAAGAAGCCCCTACAATGAGCAGTTCTTC. It codes for CASSPWEKRSPYNEQFF.

The rearrangement links TRBV5-1 to TRBJ1-1, with TRBD1 matching over 8 bases. CDR3 length: 20 amino acids. CDR1 SGHRS and CDR2 YFSETQ come from the germline V gene. The J segment lost 0 bases and the V segment lost 4 bases, leaving 20 bases of the junction unmatched. The CDR3, as DNA: TGCGCCAGCAGCCCAACCTACAGACAGGGGCCGACGGCAATGAACACTGAAGCTTTCTTT. Translating it yields CASSPTYRQGPTAMNTEAFF.

This clonotype was detected many times. The chain recombines TRBV6-1 with TRBJ2-7; 11 nucleotides line up with TRBD2. V shed 6 bases and J 5 bases; nucleotides not matched to a gene: 9. The germline V gene encodes CDR1 MNHNS and CDR2 SASEGT. This CDR3 comprises 15 residues. In DNA, the CDR3 is TGTGCCAGCAGGGAGGGACTAGCGGATGGAGACGAGCAGTACTTC. Residues: CASREGLADGDEQYF.

This clonotype has ten or more counts. The chain is built from TRBV20-1 and TRBJ2-3; 10 bases fit TRBD2. CDR3 length: 15 residues. Germline V gene sequence: CDR1 DFQATT, CDR2 SNEGSKA (reference sequence). V lost 1 base and J lost 3; bases outside the gene matches: 4. This chain's CDR3 is CSARGASGSTDTQYF. The CDR3 coding sequence is TGCAGTGCTAGAGGGGCTAGCGGGAGTACAGATACGCAGTATTTT.

This clonotype was observed many times. The chain employs TRBV12-3 or TRBV12-4 and TRBJ2-5; D is tentatively TRBD1 or TRBD2 (6 bases each). V was trimmed by 4 bases and J by 0 bases, leaving 15 bases between them. CDR3 length: 16 residues. The CDR3 is CASSYFGGSYQETQYF. In DNA, the CDR3 is TGTGCCAGCAGTTATTTCGGGGGCTCGTACCAAGAGACCCAGTACTTC.

This clonotype came up many times. The rearrangement uses TRBV2 and TRBJ2-2; D remains unclear. CDR1 is SNHLY and CDR2 is FYNNEI in the germline V gene. Trimming removed 5 bases at V and 6 bases at J, with 7 bases between. There are 12 residues in the CDR3. The CDR3 protein is CASSPSSGELFF. CDR3 nucleotides: TGTGCCAGCAGTCCTTCCTCCGGGGAGCTGTTTTTT.

This clonotype occurred once. A much larger clone lies a single base off, so this may be a read error. CDR3 DNA: TGTGCCAGCAGCGTGAGGGGCTTCAACTACGAGCAGTACTTC. Encoded protein: CASSVRGFNYEQYF. The chain recombines TRBV9 with TRBJ2-7, with D perhaps given as TRBD1 or TRBD2 (5 bases each). The CDR3 has 14 residues. Germline V gene data show CDR1 as SGDLS and CDR2 as YYNGEE. The V gene lost 2 bases and the J gene lost 3 bases, with 12 bases spanning the gap.

V and J are TRBV6-6 and TRBJ2-7; D not certain. Germline assignment: CDR1 MNHNY and CDR2 SVGAGI (reference sequence). The ends were cut back, 0 bases at V and 3 bases at J, with 15 bases in the middle. The CDR3 loop spans 16 amino acids. For the CDR3, the DNA is TGTGCCAGCAGTTACTCGTCCGGGCCTCCCTTCTACGAGCAGTACTTC. Protein: CASSYSSGPPFYEQYF.

This clonotype was seen at least ten times. This chain joins TRBV2 and TRBJ2-3; 9 bases fit TRBD1. This CDR3 is 12 amino acids long. CDR1 SNHLY and CDR2 FYNNEI come from the germline V gene. V lost 10 bases and J lost 4; bases outside the gene matches: 3. This CDR3 reads CANRQGADTQYF. DNA for the CDR3: TGTGCCAACAGACAGGGGGCAGATACGCAGTATTTT. The whole variable domain, remainder taken from reference TRBV2 and TRBJ2-3, is EPEVTQTPSHQVTQMGQEVILRCVPISNHLYFYWYRQILGQKVEFLVSFYNNEISEKSEIFDDQFSVERPDGSNFTLKIRSTKLEDSAMYFCANRQGADTQYFGPGTRLTVL.

This clonotype appeared a few times. The rearrangement links TRBV20-1 to TRBJ2-7; D is unclear. This CDR3 has 13 amino acids. Trimming removed 4 bases from V and 8 bases from J, with 18 bases in between. Germline V lookup: CDR1 DFQATT, CDR2 SNEGSKA (reference sequence). CDR3 sequence: CSAIPTWLPKQYF. In nucleotides, the CDR3 is TGCAGTGCTATTCCTACCTGGCTACCCAAGCAGTACTTC.

This clonotype was picked up many times. CDR3 sequence reads: CASSLLDSSTEETQYF. In DNA, the CDR3 is TGTGCCAGCAGTTTATTAGACAGTTCTACCGAAGAGACCCAGTACTTC. The J gene is TRBJ2-5, the V gene TRBV28, with a weak D call TRBD1 (5 bases). V was shortened by 1 base and J by 3 bases, with 15 bases between the two germline ends. The CDR3 has 16 amino acids. The germline CDR1 and CDR2 sequences are MDHEN and SYDVKM.

This clonotype was picked up many times. V usage is TRBV12-5 and J usage is TRBJ2-3, with TRBD1 matching 11 bases. Germline-derived CDR1 and CDR2 are LGHNT and FRNRAP. The CDR3 runs 16 residues. Trimming cost V 5 bases and J 0 bases; bases outside gene matches: 4. The CDR3 is CASGPGTGGSTDTQYF. The CDR3 DNA reads TGTGCTAGTGGTCCCGGGACAGGGGGGAGCACAGATACGCAGTATTTT.

The gene calls are TRBV12-3 or TRBV12-4 and TRBJ1-3; 7 bases map to TRBD1. J was trimmed by 9 bases and V by 1 base; bases with no gene match: 6. This CDR3 comprises 14 residues. The CDR3 region has the DNA TGTGCCAGCAGTTTAGGGGACCGACAGGGCACCATATATTTT. Translating gives CASSLGDRQGTIYF.

This clonotype turned up a few times. The chain carries TRBV12-3 or TRBV12-4 and TRBJ1-1, with 7 bases identical to TRBD1. The CDR3 has 13 residues. V shed 2 bases, J shed 6 bases, and the junction held 3 bases outside the gene matches. CDR3 DNA: TGTGCCAGCAGTTTACAGGGGGGCGCTGAAGCTTTCTTT. Its protein product is CASSLQGGAEAFF.

This chain joins TRBV6-2 or TRBV6-3 and TRBJ2-1; D possibly uses TRBD1 or TRBD2 (5 bases each). Germline CDR1 reads MNHEY; CDR2 reads SVGEGT. The CDR3 has 12 residues. V lost 4 bases and J lost 11, with 12 bases in between. Written as DNA, the CDR3 is TGTGCCAGCAGTTCCGTTGAGGGGAAGCAGTTCTTC. This encodes CASSSVEGKQFF.

The sample holds many counts of this clonotype. The rearrangement uses TRBV20-1 and TRBJ2-3, with no clear D. V was cut by 6 bases and J by 2 bases, with 9 bases left in between. In germline, CDR1 is DFQATT, CDR2 SNEGSKA (reference sequence). The CDR3 length is 12 residues. CDR3 protein: CSAIVTTDTQYF. In nucleotides, the CDR3 is TGCAGTGCCATCGTCACCACAGATACGCAGTATTTT.

The chain has TRBV7-3 and TRBJ1-1; TRBD1 agrees at 8 bases. Germline lookup yields CDR1 SGHTA and CDR2 FQGTGA. Losses at the gene ends were 6 bases for V and 3 bases for J; bases not matched to a gene: 3. The CDR3 is made up of 13 amino acids. The CDR3 loop is CASSQQGDTEAFF. The CDR3 nucleotides read TGTGCCAGCAGTCAACAGGGGGACACTGAAGCTTTCTTT.

The V and J genes are TRBV6-5 and TRBJ2-2; TRBD2 aligns across 9 bases. J gave up 4 bases and V 2 bases, and 11 bases lay outside the gene matches. CDR3 length equals 18 residues. The V gene's germline CDR1 is MNHEY and CDR2 SVGAGI. CDR3 DNA: TGTGCCAGCAGTTACCCCTTAGCGGGAGTTCGCGTCACCGGGGAGCTGTTTTTT. Translating gives CASSYPLAGVRVTGELFF.

This clonotype was seen at least ten times. This sequence joins TRBV20-1 and TRBJ1-1, with TRBD1 matching 9 bases. Germline assignment: CDR1 DFQATT and CDR2 SNEGSKA (reference sequence). V was clipped by 6 bases and J by 5 bases; unmatched bases: 7. This CDR3 spans 13 amino acids. The CDR3 sequence is CSARGQGRTEAFF. CDR3 DNA sequence: TGCAGTGCCCGTGGACAGGGGAGGACTGAAGCTTTCTTT.